This TCR beta chain comes out of a study of blood T cell repertoires in COVID-19. The overall study: T cells, B-cell-depleted T cells, or PBMCs provided the cDNA or gDNA that served as material.

Seattle participants joined during active infection and were tracked over time. The CDR3 consists of 14 residues. V was trimmed by 6 bases and J by 3 bases, leaving 14 bases between them. The germline gives CDR1 MGHDK, CDR2 SYGVNS. As handled by the study authors: By means of reference gene primer amplification, nucleated cell counts were estimated. Sequencing was performed with immunoSEQ multiplex PCR; in TCRdb, only in-frame clones are kept and a portion is missing. V, J and clone size are those of that table, while D and trimming were read from the DNA. The data hold 350,000 to 500,000 clones, with 80% to 90% observed a single time.

The rearrangement links TRBV25-1 to TRBJ1-2; D gene unclear. This clonotype originated in a man between 18 and 35 years old with COVID-19, enrolled during active disease. The sequenced sample consisted of peripheral blood. The CDR3 DNA is TGTGCCAGCAGCGACACCTACCCTTACTATGGCTACACCTTC. It translates to CASSDTYPYYGYTF.